Listed below are T cell receptor beta chains from one sample, sequenced in a study of T cells in Graves' hyperthyroidism and ophthalmopathy. TCRdb itself ran the multiplex PCR reads through MiXCR, one entry per CDR3 protein. The sample shows over 450,000 distinct CDR3 sequences, roughly 17% of them seen only once. Input material: blood. The receptor set was obtained from a woman between 18 and 30 years old with Graves' ophthalmopathy. Each CDR3 is given with its conserved first and last residue. A D gene is named only where the DNA matches it firmly. A clone size is listed for some rows: how often the clone was seen (once, few, many), or a class if it is expanded.

V	J	size	D	DNA	CDR3
TRBV30	TRBJ2-3	few	TRBD2	TGTGCCTGGAGTACTATAGCGGGGTACACAGATACGCAGTATTTT	CAWSTIAGYTDTQYF
TRBV9	TRBJ2-3	.	TRBD2	TGTGCCAGCAGCGTAGCAGCGGGAGTGGCAGATACGCAGTATTTT	CASSVAAGVADTQYF
TRBV6-1	TRBJ1-2	many	.	TGTGCCAGCAGGTCCCCAGGCTACAGGGTGGTCGATGGCTACACCTTC	CASRSPGYRVVDGYTF
TRBV19	TRBJ2-1	.	.	TGTGCCAGTAGTATCGCTTCTCGAATTAACTACAATGAGCAGTTCTTC	CASSIASRINYNEQFF
TRBV28	TRBJ2-1	many	.	TGTGCCAGCAGTTTATTCAATAGACAGGCGGCCTACAATGAGCAGTTCTTC	CASSLFNRQAAYNEQFF
TRBV30	TRBJ1-5	many	.	TGTGCCTGGAGTCCCAGGGAGAATCAGCCCCAGCATTTT	CAWSPRENQPQHF
TRBV6-2/TRBV6-3	TRBJ2-2	many	TRBD1	TGTGCCAGCACCAAAGACAATAGGGTTCTTCTCAGGGGGAGGAACACCGGGGAGCTGTTTTTT	CASTKDNRVLLRGRNTGELFF
TRBV27	TRBJ2-5	.	.	TGTGCCAGCAGTTTATCGCGGGACATCTCGCTAGAGACCCAGTACTTC	CASSLSRDISLETQYF
TRBV10-3	TRBJ2-7	many	TRBD1	TGTGCCATCAGCGGCACAGGGGGGAGCTCCTACGAGCAGTACTTC	CAISGTGGSSYEQYF
TRBV12-3/TRBV12-4	TRBJ1-1	many	.	TGTGCCAGCAGTTTAAGGAGAATCGGAGAAGCTTTCTTT	CASSLRRIGEAFF
TRBV28	TRBJ2-1	.	TRBD2	TGTGCCAGCACGGGAGAGCTAGCGGGAGGTCACAATGAGCAGTTCTTC	CASTGELAGGHNEQFF
TRBV7-9	TRBJ2-5	few	TRBD1	TGTGCCAGCAGCTTACGATTAGGGGACAGCCTTTACCAAGAGACCCAGTACTTC	CASSLRLGDSLYQETQYF
TRBV7-8	TRBJ2-7	many	.	TGTGCCAGCAGCTTAGTAAACGAGCAGTACTTC	CASSLVNEQYF
TRBV25-1	TRBJ1-2	few	.	TGTGCCAGCAGCTTCGGAGGGAGCGACTATGGCTACACCTTC	CASSFGGSDYGYTF
TRBV24-1	TRBJ2-3	many	.	TGTGCCACCAGTGATTCCGGGCTAGCTTACACAGATACGCAGTATTTT	CATSDSGLAYTDTQYF
TRBV11-2	TRBJ2-1	many	.	TGTGCCAGCAGCTTATCTGGTAGACAGCAGGGCATGAATGAGCAGTTCTTC	CASSLSGRQQGMNEQFF
TRBV9	TRBJ2-3	many	.	TGTGCCAGCAGCGTAGTCGAGCCGGATACGCAGTATTTT	CASSVVEPDTQYF
TRBV20-1	TRBJ2-3	.	TRBD2	TGCAGTGCAGGCAGTGGACTAGCGGGGGGGCTGGGGACAGATACGCAGTATTTT	CSAGSGLAGGLGTDTQYF
TRBV9	TRBJ2-7	.	.	TGTGCCAGCAGCCCCCACGCTGGGGGGCGGGGGTCCTACGAGCAGTACTTC	CASSPHAGGRGSYEQYF
TRBV9	TRBJ2-1	.	.	TGTGCCAGCAGCGTTGCGGGACGCCCTTACGATGAGCAGTTCTTC	CASSVAGRPYDEQFF
TRBV2	TRBJ2-1	many	TRBD2	TGTGCCAGCAGTGAAAGCGGGACTAGCGGGGGGGACTCCTACAATGAGCAGTTCTTC	CASSESGTSGGDSYNEQFF
TRBV5-5	TRBJ2-3	few	.	TGTGCCAGCAGCTTGGCCTTCTGGGATACGCAGTATTTT	CASSLAFWDTQYF
TRBV24-1	TRBJ2-3	.	TRBD1	TGTGCCACCAGTGATTTTACTGGGACAGGGGGCGCCCCTACTTCCCCAGATACGCAGTATTTT	CATSDFTGTGGAPTSPDTQYF
TRBV7-3	TRBJ2-3	few	TRBD1	TGTGCCAGCAGCTATGTTGGGACAGGGGGCGCAGATACGCAGTATTTT	CASSYVGTGGADTQYF
TRBV27	TRBJ2-3	.	TRBD2	TGTGCCAGCAAAGTAGCGGGAGGTTCGAAGACAGATACGCAGTATTTT	CASKVAGGSKTDTQYF
TRBV11-2	TRBJ2-5	medium-sized	TRBD1	TGTGCCAGCAGCCCCCCGGGACAGGGTGTGGGCCGGGAGACCCAGTACTTC	CASSPPGQGVGRETQYF
TRBV20-1	TRBJ2-7	few	.	TGCAGTGCTAGAGTCCCGGTATCCTACGAGCAGTACTTC	CSARVPVSYEQYF
TRBV19	TRBJ1-1	.	.	TGTGCCAGTAGTATAGGAGGGGGGGCCAGCACTGAAGCTTTCTTT	CASSIGGGASTEAFF
TRBV6-2/TRBV6-3	TRBJ2-1	many	.	TGTGCCAGCATCTACGACGGGAACTCCTACAATGAGCAGTTCTTC	CASIYDGNSYNEQFF
TRBV6-5	TRBJ1-2	many	TRBD1	TGTGCCAGCAGTTACTCTAGACAGGGTGGCTATGGCTACACCTTC	CASSYSRQGGYGYTF
TRBV15	TRBJ1-1	.	.	TGTGCCACCAGCAGAGATCCGATGGGGACGACTGAAGCTTTCTTT	CATSRDPMGTTEAFF
TRBV7-2	TRBJ2-3	many	TRBD2	TGTGCCAGCAGCCCCCCGGTGGGGGTAGCGGGGACAGATACGCAGTATTTT	CASSPPVGVAGTDTQYF
TRBV5-1	TRBJ1-2	many	TRBD1	TGCGCCAGCAGCTACGGACAGGGTAGGACTAACTATGGCTACACCTTC	CASSYGQGRTNYGYTF
TRBV29-1	TRBJ2-3	.	.	TGCAGCGTTGGGAGCGGATGGGGAAGCACAGATACGCAGTATTTT	CSVGSGWGSTDTQYF
TRBV3-1	TRBJ1-2	many	.	TGTGCCAGCAGCCAAGGAAATCGCGGCTACACCTTC	CASSQGNRGYTF
TRBV10-3	TRBJ2-1	many	TRBD2	TGTGCCATCAGGCCTAGCGGGAGTCTTAATGAGCAGTTCTTC	CAIRPSGSLNEQFF
TRBV14	TRBJ2-5	few	.	TGTGCCAGCAGCCTTTACAGGGATTCTGAGACCCAGTACTTC	CASSLYRDSETQYF
TRBV28	TRBJ2-1	many	.	TGTGCCAGCAGCCATGTGAAGCTAAGCTCCTACAATGAGCAGTTCTTC	CASSHVKLSSYNEQFF
TRBV28	TRBJ1-5	many	TRBD1	TGTGCCAGCAGTTTACCGGGACAGAATCAGCCCCAGCATTTT	CASSLPGQNQPQHF
TRBV7-2	TRBJ2-2	.	TRBD2	TGTGCCAGCAGCTTAGCCGGGACTAGTCGGACCGGGGAGCTGTTTTTT	CASSLAGTSRTGELFF
TRBV7-9	TRBJ2-1	few	TRBD2	TGTGCCAGCAGCTTACTTCCAGGACTAGCGGGGAGCTCCTACAATGAGCAGTTCTTC	CASSLLPGLAGSSYNEQFF
TRBV28	TRBJ2-5	many	.	TGTGCCAGCAGCAAACGCGTGACCCAGTACTTC	CASSKRVTQYF
TRBV6-1	TRBJ1-2	many	.	TGTGCCAGCAGTGAAAGGGCGGGAGGAGCCTCTAACTATGGCTACACCTTC	CASSERAGGASNYGYTF